These T cell receptor beta chains were read from a single sample in a study of blood T cell repertoires in COVID-19. Produced via immunoSEQ multiplex PCR; TCRdb's table is partial and in-frame only. Here the sample spans approximately 120,000 clones, around 78% being singletons. Input material: peripheral blood. These receptors came from a human donor in a cohort sampled during active COVID-19. Each CDR3 is given with its conserved first and last residue. The order of the fields is V gene, J gene, D gene, clone size, CDR3 DNA, CDR3 protein. A D gene is named only where the DNA matches it firmly. Not all rows give a size; the values are once, few, many and, for expanded clones, a class.

V gene: TRBV3-1/TRBV3-2; J gene: TRBJ1-6; D gene: -; clone size: -; CDR3 DNA: TGTGCCAGCAGCCAAGGGAACAGAAATTCACCCCTCCACTTT; CDR3 protein: CASSQGNRNSPLHF
V gene: TRBV7-2; J gene: TRBJ1-2; D gene: -; clone size: few; CDR3 DNA: TGTGCCAGCAGCTTATCACTGACGGGTAACTATGGCTACACCTTC; CDR3 protein: CASSLSLTGNYGYTF
V gene: TRBV5-4; J gene: TRBJ2-5; D gene: -; clone size: -; CDR3 DNA: TGTGCCTATCGGTTACGAGAGACCCAGTACTTC; CDR3 protein: CAYRLRETQYF
V gene: TRBV6-4; J gene: TRBJ2-6; D gene: -; clone size: -; CDR3 DNA: TGTGCCAGCAGCAAGACAGGTATGAGCTCTGGGGCCAACGTCCTGACTTTC; CDR3 protein: CASSKTGMSSGANVLTF
V gene: TRBV7-9; J gene: TRBJ1-2; D gene: -; clone size: -; CDR3 DNA: TGTGCCAGCAGCTCAGACAGCTACTATGGCTACACCTTC; CDR3 protein: CASSSDSYYGYTF
V gene: TRBV6-4; J gene: TRBJ1-4; D gene: -; clone size: -; CDR3 DNA: TGTGCCAGCAGTGACAGGAGGGGAGAAAAACTGTTTTTT; CDR3 protein: CASSDRRGEKLFF
V gene: TRBV9; J gene: TRBJ1-5; D gene: -; clone size: few; CDR3 DNA: TGTGCCAGCAGCGTAGCGGGTTCCCAGCCCCAGCATTTT; CDR3 protein: CASSVAGSQPQHF
V gene: TRBV19; J gene: TRBJ2-7; D gene: -; clone size: -; CDR3 DNA: TGTGCCAGTAGTGCGGCGAGCTCCTACGAGCAGTACTTC; CDR3 protein: CASSAASSYEQYF
V gene: TRBV6-6; J gene: TRBJ1-5; D gene: TRBD1; clone size: -; CDR3 DNA: TGTGCCAGCAGAGGACAGGGGGCTGGGAGCAATCAGCCCCAGCATTTT; CDR3 protein: CASRGQGAGSNQPQHF
V gene: TRBV6-5; J gene: TRBJ1-2; D gene: TRBD1; clone size: -; CDR3 DNA: TGTGCCAGCAGTCCGACAGGGGATTATGGCTACACCTTC; CDR3 protein: CASSPTGDYGYTF
V gene: TRBV5-6; J gene: TRBJ1-1; D gene: TRBD1; clone size: few; CDR3 DNA: TGTGCCAGCAGCCCGGGACAGGGTTGGACTGAAGCTTTCTTT; CDR3 protein: CASSPGQGWTEAFF
V gene: TRBV5-1; J gene: TRBJ2-5; D gene: -; clone size: -; CDR3 DNA: TGCGCCAGCAGCCCACTAGGCCAGGGGGAGACCCAGTACTTC; CDR3 protein: CASSPLGQGETQYF
V gene: TRBV18; J gene: TRBJ1-4; D gene: TRBD1; clone size: -; CDR3 DNA: TGTGCCAGCTCACCCCAGGGGGCAACTAATGAAAAACTGTTTTTT; CDR3 protein: CASSPQGATNEKLFF
V gene: TRBV5-4; J gene: TRBJ1-2; D gene: -; clone size: -; CDR3 DNA: TGTGCCAGCAGCCTAGACGGCCACTATGGCTACACCTTC; CDR3 protein: CASSLDGHYGYTF
V gene: TRBV5-1; J gene: TRBJ2-7; D gene: TRBD2; clone size: -; CDR3 DNA: TGCGCCAGCAGTAAACTCTCCGGGACTAGCGCCTACGAGCAGTACTTC; CDR3 protein: CASSKLSGTSAYEQYF
V gene: TRBV7-3; J gene: TRBJ2-3; D gene: TRBD2; clone size: -; CDR3 DNA: TGTGCCAGCAGCCCCCACCGGACTAGCAGAGATACGCAGTATTTT; CDR3 protein: CASSPHRTSRDTQYF
V gene: TRBV7-9; J gene: TRBJ1-1; D gene: -; clone size: few; CDR3 DNA: TGTGCCAGCAGCCCGAGGGGTCGGGGGGACACTGAAGCTTTCTTT; CDR3 protein: CASSPRGRGDTEAFF
V gene: TRBV5-4; J gene: TRBJ2-7; D gene: TRBD1; clone size: -; CDR3 DNA: TGTGCCAGCAGCTTGGAACAGGGGGCTCTCGAGCAGTACTTC; CDR3 protein: CASSLEQGALEQYF
V gene: TRBV5-1; J gene: TRBJ2-3; D gene: TRBD2; clone size: -; CDR3 DNA: TGCGCCAGCAGTCTCCTAGCGGGGGGTACAGATACGCAGTATTTT; CDR3 protein: CASSLLAGGTDTQYF
V gene: TRBV10-3; J gene: TRBJ1-3; D gene: -; clone size: -; CDR3 DNA: TGTGCCATCAGTGAAGAGCCAAACTCTGGAAACACCATATATTTT; CDR3 protein: CAISEEPNSGNTIYF
V gene: TRBV27; J gene: TRBJ2-7; D gene: TRBD1; clone size: -; CDR3 DNA: TGTGCCAGCAGTTCAGGGACAGGGTTTGCCTACGAGCAGTACTTC; CDR3 protein: CASSSGTGFAYEQYF
V gene: TRBV27; J gene: TRBJ2-5; D gene: TRBD2; clone size: once; CDR3 DNA: TGTGCCAGCAGTCCAGCGGGACCGCCAGAGACCCAGTACTTC; CDR3 protein: CASSPAGPPETQYF
V gene: TRBV27; J gene: TRBJ1-1; D gene: -; clone size: -; CDR3 DNA: TGTGCCAGCAGTTTATCCGCAGATTTTAACACTGAAGCTTTCTTT; CDR3 protein: CASSLSADFNTEAFF
V gene: TRBV5-4; J gene: TRBJ1-6; D gene: -; clone size: -; CDR3 DNA: TGTGCCAGCAGCTCGGGTGGGAATTCACCCCTCCACTTT; CDR3 protein: CASSSGGNSPLHF
V gene: TRBV6-5; J gene: TRBJ2-5; D gene: TRBD1; clone size: -; CDR3 DNA: TGTGCCAGCAGGCCGGGGACAGGGAGGACCCAGTACTTC; CDR3 protein: CASRPGTGRTQYF
V gene: TRBV2; J gene: TRBJ1-4; D gene: -; clone size: -; CDR3 DNA: TGTGCCAGCAAGCTCCCAGGTTCGTCTCGTGAAAAACTGTTTTTT; CDR3 protein: CASKLPGSSREKLFF
V gene: TRBV15; J gene: TRBJ1-4; D gene: -; clone size: -; CDR3 DNA: TGTGCCACCAACACCCCCAATGAAAAACTGTTTTTT; CDR3 protein: CATNTPNEKLFF
V gene: TRBV7-9; J gene: TRBJ1-5; D gene: -; clone size: -; CDR3 DNA: TGTGCCAGCAGCCCCATGGGAGGGAGTAGCAATCAGCCCCAGCATTTT; CDR3 protein: CASSPMGGSSNQPQHF
V gene: TRBV7-9; J gene: TRBJ2-3; D gene: TRBD1; clone size: once; CDR3 DNA: TGTGCCAGCAGCTTAAGTGCCGGGACAGGGACCACAGATACGCAGTATTTT; CDR3 protein: CASSLSAGTGTTDTQYF
V gene: TRBV6-5; J gene: TRBJ1-1; D gene: TRBD1; clone size: -; CDR3 DNA: TGTGCCAGCAGTTCTAGACAGGGGATTGTCACTGAAGCTTTCTTT; CDR3 protein: CASSSRQGIVTEAFF
V gene: TRBV19; J gene: TRBJ1-2; D gene: TRBD1; clone size: -; CDR3 DNA: TGTGCCAGACATGGGACAGGCCCCTATGGCTACACCTTC; CDR3 protein: CARHGTGPYGYTF
V gene: TRBV11-2; J gene: TRBJ1-5; D gene: TRBD1; clone size: -; CDR3 DNA: TGTGCCAGCAGCTTTCACCGCGGGACAGGGGACCATAGCAATCAGCCCCAGCATTTT; CDR3 protein: CASSFHRGTGDHSNQPQHF
V gene: TRBV6-6; J gene: TRBJ2-2; D gene: -; clone size: -; CDR3 DNA: TGTGCCAGCAGTTACGACAGAAACACCGGGGAGCTGTTTTTT; CDR3 protein: CASSYDRNTGELFF
V gene: TRBV19; J gene: TRBJ1-5; D gene: -; clone size: few; CDR3 DNA: TGTGCCAGTAGCCAGGATAGCAATCAGCCCCAGCATTTT; CDR3 protein: CASSQDSNQPQHF
V gene: TRBV11-2; J gene: TRBJ1-3; D gene: -; clone size: few; CDR3 DNA: TGTGCCAGCAGCGAGGTCGCGTTTGGCTCTGGAAACACCATATATTTT; CDR3 protein: CASSEVAFGSGNTIYF
V gene: TRBV15; J gene: TRBJ1-4; D gene: TRBD1; clone size: once; CDR3 DNA: TGTGCCACCAGCAGAGAAGGACAGGGGGCCTGGGAAAAACTGTTTTTT; CDR3 protein: CATSREGQGAWEKLFF
V gene: TRBV4-1; J gene: TRBJ2-3; D gene: TRBD2; clone size: -; CDR3 DNA: TGCGCCAGCAGCCCCCGGGCTAGCGGGGGGCTAGGCGCAGATACGCAGTATTTT; CDR3 protein: CASSPRASGGLGADTQYF
V gene: TRBV4-2; J gene: TRBJ2-7; D gene: TRBD2; clone size: few; CDR3 DNA: TGTGCCAGCAGCCAAGATTTGAATAGCGGGGGGTTCCGCTCCTACGAGCAGTACTTC; CDR3 protein: CASSQDLNSGGFRSYEQYF
V gene: TRBV5-1; J gene: TRBJ2-7; D gene: -; clone size: -; CDR3 DNA: TGCGCCAGCAGCCTACAGGGAGGGCCCTACGAGCAGTACTTC; CDR3 protein: CASSLQGGPYEQYF
V gene: TRBV6-5; J gene: TRBJ1-1; D gene: TRBD1; clone size: -; CDR3 DNA: TGTGCCAGCAAGAAACCAGGGGGACCGGGTGAAGCTTTCTTT; CDR3 protein: CASKKPGGPGEAFF
V gene: TRBV28; J gene: TRBJ2-7; D gene: TRBD2; clone size: many; CDR3 DNA: TGTGCCAGCACCCCTCAGCGGGGTGACAACACGGACGAGCAGTACTTC; CDR3 protein: CASTPQRGDNTDEQYF
V gene: TRBV27; J gene: TRBJ2-3; D gene: TRBD2; clone size: once; CDR3 DNA: TGTGCCAGCAGTTTATCACTAGCGGGGGGATTAACAGATACGCAGTATTTT; CDR3 protein: CASSLSLAGGLTDTQYF
V gene: TRBV11-2; J gene: TRBJ1-1; D gene: -; clone size: -; CDR3 DNA: TGTGCCAGCAGCACCCCTAGGGCTTTCTTT; CDR3 protein: CASSTPRAFF
V gene: TRBV9; J gene: TRBJ2-3; D gene: -; clone size: -; CDR3 DNA: TGTGCCAGCAGCCCCCGTCCGGATACGCAGTATTTT; CDR3 protein: CASSPRPDTQYF
V gene: TRBV18; J gene: TRBJ1-5; D gene: TRBD1; clone size: once; CDR3 DNA: TGTGCCAGCTCACCGGACAGGGTAGGACAGCCCCAGCATTTT; CDR3 protein: CASSPDRVGQPQHF
V gene: TRBV5-4; J gene: TRBJ2-5; D gene: TRBD1; clone size: once; CDR3 DNA: TGTGCCAGCAGCTTGTACAGGGGAGAGACCCAGTACTTC; CDR3 protein: CASSLYRGETQYF
V gene: TRBV2; J gene: TRBJ1-4; D gene: -; clone size: -; CDR3 DNA: TGTGCCAGCAGTGAAGATCGGGGTTTAAGTGAAAAACTGTTTTTT; CDR3 protein: CASSEDRGLSEKLFF
V gene: TRBV6-5; J gene: TRBJ1-2; D gene: TRBD1; clone size: -; CDR3 DNA: TGTGCCAGCAGTCTACAGGGGAACTATGGCTACACCTTC; CDR3 protein: CASSLQGNYGYTF
V gene: TRBV30; J gene: TRBJ1-1; D gene: -; clone size: -; CDR3 DNA: TGTGCCTGGAGGAAGGCGGGAACCTTGAACACTGAAGCTTTCTTT; CDR3 protein: CAWRKAGTLNTEAFF
V gene: TRBV27; J gene: TRBJ1-6; D gene: -; clone size: -; CDR3 DNA: TGTGCCAGCAGTCTCCGAGATTCACCCCTCCACTTT; CDR3 protein: CASSLRDSPLHF
V gene: TRBV7-9; J gene: TRBJ2-7; D gene: TRBD1; clone size: -; CDR3 DNA: TGTGCCAGCAGCTTAGTAGGGGACAGGGGATACGAGCAGTACTTC; CDR3 protein: CASSLVGDRGYEQYF
V gene: TRBV14; J gene: TRBJ2-7; D gene: TRBD1; clone size: -; CDR3 DNA: TGTGCCAGCAGCCAAGGGACAGGTCCCTACGAGCAGTACTTC; CDR3 protein: CASSQGTGPYEQYF
V gene: TRBV11-2; J gene: TRBJ1-2; D gene: TRBD1; clone size: -; CDR3 DNA: TGTGCCAGCAGCCTGGGACAGGGGGGTCTAAAGTCAGAGGGCTACACCTTC; CDR3 protein: CASSLGQGGLKSEGYTF
V gene: TRBV7-6; J gene: TRBJ2-5; D gene: TRBD2; clone size: -; CDR3 DNA: TGTGCCAGCAGCATACTAGCGGATACTAGCGGGGACCAAGAGACCCAGTACTTC; CDR3 protein: CASSILADTSGDQETQYF
V gene: TRBV6-5; J gene: TRBJ2-7; D gene: -; clone size: -; CDR3 DNA: TGTGCCAGCAGCACAGGAGATTACGAGCAGTACTTC; CDR3 protein: CASSTGDYEQYF
V gene: TRBV5-1; J gene: TRBJ2-7; D gene: TRBD1; clone size: once; CDR3 DNA: TGCGCCAGCAGCTCTAGGACAGGGAAAGACGAGCAGTACTTC; CDR3 protein: CASSSRTGKDEQYF
V gene: TRBV18; J gene: TRBJ1-1; D gene: TRBD1; clone size: -; CDR3 DNA: TGTGCCAGCTCACCAAGGACAGGGGACACTGAAGCTTTCTTT; CDR3 protein: CASSPRTGDTEAFF
V gene: TRBV7-9; J gene: TRBJ1-1; D gene: TRBD1; clone size: -; CDR3 DNA: TGTGCCAGCAGCCTAAAGGACAGGGGTACTGAAGCTTTCTTT; CDR3 protein: CASSLKDRGTEAFF
V gene: TRBV19; J gene: TRBJ1-2; D gene: TRBD1; clone size: -; CDR3 DNA: TGTGCCAGTAGCCCGACAGGGTACGGCTACACCTTC; CDR3 protein: CASSPTGYGYTF
V gene: TRBV19; J gene: TRBJ1-1; D gene: TRBD1; clone size: few; CDR3 DNA: TGTGCCAGTACCGAGAACAGGGGGCGAGCTTTCTTT; CDR3 protein: CASTENRGRAFF